This TCR beta chain was recorded in a study of blood T cell repertoires in COVID-19. Study background: The origin of the acute and convalescent COVID-19 samples was the United States, Italy and Spain.

Only a few counts were recorded for this clone. The V segment lost 2 bases and the J segment 8 bases; nucleotides outside the gene matches: 10. Germline V CDR1 and CDR2: MNHEY, SVGAGI. CDR3 length: 16 amino acids. Assay used: immunoSEQ multiplex PCR; TCRdb lists only in-frame clones, some missing. Of roughly 40,000 clones in the sample, roughly 73% were seen once. Sequencing input: peripheral blood. The genes are TRBV6-5 and TRBJ1-2, with 11 bases aligning to TRBD1. This TCR derives from a man aged 80 or over with acute or convalescent COVID-19. The CDR3 DNA reads as TGTGCCAGCAGTTACCTGGGGACAGGGGGGACGAGCGGCTACACCTTC. It codes for CASSYLGTGGTSGYTF.